Shown below are 9 T cell receptor beta chains from a single sample sequenced in a study of OX40 agonist ivuxolimab in advanced cancers. The assay was immunoSEQ multiplex PCR, and TCRdb's table has in-frame clones only and misses some. The repertoire holds about 77,000 clones, just over 90% seen once, with 4% to 5.5% in the top ten. The source material was CD4+ or CD8+ T cells sorted from blood, sampled in a trial of the OX40 agonist ivuxolimab. The receptors shown here come from an adult with an advanced solid tumor such as melanoma, head and neck, liver or kidney cancer.

The J gene is TRBJ2-4, the V gene TRBV5-1; D may correspond to TRBD1 or TRBD2 (5 bases each). This CDR3 spans 15 amino acids. CDR1 and CDR2 (germline): SGHRS, YFSETQ. V was cut by 0 bases and J by 5 bases, with 12 bases left in between. The DNA for the CDR3 is TGCGCCAGCAGCTTGGCCGGGGACGGTGAAAACATTCAGTACTTC. As protein: CASSLAGDGENIQYF.

The chain employs TRBV5-1 and TRBJ2-7; D tentatively fits TRBD1 or TRBD2 (7 bases each). The V end was cut by 0 bases, the J end by 1 base, with 23 bases between. Germline lookup yields CDR1 SGHRS and CDR2 YFSETQ. The CDR3 length is 19 residues. CDR3 sequence: CASSLVGTAGSLGSYEQYF. The CDR3 region has the DNA TGCGCCAGCAGCTTGGTAGGGACAGCGGGATCGCTTGGGTCCTACGAGCAGTACTTC.

This chain connects TRBV25-1 to TRBJ1-4; D unresolved. Trimming shortened V by 4 bases and J by 8 bases, and 17 bases separated the two germline ends. This CDR3 comprises 15 residues. Per germline, CDR1 MGHDK and CDR2 SYGVNS. The CDR3 region is CASSARVTSGEKLFF. In DNA form, the CDR3 reads TGTGCCAGCAGTGCCCGGGTGACCTCGGGAGAAAAACTGTTTTTT.

V is TRBV28 and J is TRBJ2-5; 10 bases align to TRBD2. CDR3 length equals 15 residues. V lost 7 bases and J lost 3; bases outside the gene matches: 8. Germline V gives CDR1 MDHEN, CDR2 SYDVKM. The CDR3: CASTQSGGGKETQYF. The CDR3 nucleotides read TGTGCCAGCACTCAAAGCGGGGGGGGGAAAGAGACCCAGTACTTC.

In its sample, this clone was seen a few times. This chain connects TRBV21-1 to TRBJ2-4. TRBV21-1 corresponds to a pseudogene. CDR3 length: 12 residues. CDR3 nucleotides: TGTGCCAGCAGCAAATTCAAATATTTTCAGTACTTC. This translates into CASSKFKYFQYF.

On this clone itself: One end of the junction varies from germline; a read error may be responsible. The chain has TRBV28 and TRBJ2-4; 9 positions agree with TRBD2. Germline V gene data show CDR1 as MDHEN and CDR2 as SYDVKM. The CDR3 spans 12 residues. CDR3: CASSPGLARPHF. The CDR3 coding sequence is TGTGCCAGCAGTCCAGGACTAGCGCGGCCACACTTC. The whole variable domain, filled in from reference TRBV28 and TRBJ2-4, reads DVKVTQSSRYLVKRTGEKVFLECVQDMDHENMFWYRQDPGLGLRLIYFSYDVKMKEKGDIPEGYSVSREKKERFSLILESASTNQTSMYLCASSPGLARPHFGAGTRLSVL.

J is TRBJ1-2 and V is TRBV9; maybe TRBD1 (5 bases). Trimming took off 4 bases at V and 7 bases at J, with 14 bases between the two ends. This CDR3 contains 13 residues. Germline CDR1 SGDLS, CDR2 YYNGEE. The CDR3 region has the DNA TGTGCCAGCAGCTTAGGGGTGTCGCCTGGCTACACCTTC. Protein: CASSLGVSPGYTF.

The chain links TRBV10-2 to TRBJ2-1; 8 bases map to TRBD1. Germline V CDR1 and CDR2: WSHSY, SAAADI. Germline trimming cut 3 bases from V and 0 bases from J; bases unmatched to any gene: 7. This CDR3 is built from 17 residues. The CDR3 spells CASSDLTGDGSYNEQFF. The CDR3 DNA sequence: TGCGCCAGCAGTGACCTGACAGGGGATGGCTCCTACAATGAGCAGTTCTTC.

Here the CDR3 reads CASSSSGGTQYF. For the CDR3, the DNA is TGTGCCAGCAGTTCTAGCGGAGGTACGCAGTATTTT. The chain couples TRBV6-5 to TRBJ2-3, with 7 nucleotides matching TRBD2. Germline V gene data show CDR1 as MNHEY and CDR2 as SVGAGI. The CDR3 consists of 12 residues. The V and J ends lost 4 bases and 8 bases, in that order; junction bases with no gene match: 3.